Listed below are T cell receptor beta chains from one sample, sequenced in a study of cytomegalovirus exposure and HLA in healthy donors. TCRdb's copy holds only in-frame clones and misses some; the assay was immunoSEQ multiplex PCR. The sample has 130,000 or so clones, roughly three quarters seen once; the top ten hold about 1%. Sequencing input: PBMCs. All receptors come from an older woman in good health and CMV-seronegative. Both conserved end residues are part of each CDR3. Fields, in order: D gene, J gene, V gene, clone size, CDR3 DNA, CDR3 protein. A D gene is named only where the DNA matches it firmly. Expanded clones are given a class, and other clones once, few, many or no size at all.

d_call: TRBD1; j_call: TRBJ2-3; v_call: TRBV11-1; clone_size: few; cdr3_nt: TGTGCCAGCAGCCAGCACTCCCAGGGGGCGTGGGCAGATACGCAGTATTTT; cdr3_aa: CASSQHSQGAWADTQYF
d_call: TRBD2; j_call: TRBJ2-1; v_call: TRBV5-5; clone_size: -; cdr3_nt: TGTGCCAGCAGCTCGGTCGGGGGGAATAGCGACAATGAGCAGTTCTTC; cdr3_aa: CASSSVGGNSDNEQFF
d_call: TRBD2; j_call: TRBJ2-3; v_call: TRBV5-4; clone_size: -; cdr3_nt: TGTGCCAGCAGCTTTGTCGCTAGCGGGAGGCCAGATACGCAGTATTTT; cdr3_aa: CASSFVASGRPDTQYF
d_call: TRBD1; j_call: TRBJ2-7; v_call: TRBV6-1; clone_size: -; cdr3_nt: TGTGCCAGCAGTGTTGGACAGGGGGGCGCCTACGAGCAGTACTTC; cdr3_aa: CASSVGQGGAYEQYF
d_call: -; j_call: TRBJ2-2; v_call: TRBV25-1; clone_size: -; cdr3_nt: TGTGCCAGCACCCCGGGGGAACGGAGCTTCGGGACCGGGGAGCTGTTTTTT; cdr3_aa: CASTPGERSFGTGELFF
d_call: -; j_call: TRBJ2-5; v_call: TRBV7-2; clone_size: -; cdr3_nt: TGTGCCAGCAGCTTCCAGTACCAAGAGACCCAGTACTTC; cdr3_aa: CASSFQYQETQYF
d_call: -; j_call: TRBJ2-1; v_call: TRBV7-9; clone_size: -; cdr3_nt: TGTGCCAGCAGCTGGGGGGGTAGGGGGTGGGGCAATGAGCAGTTCTTC; cdr3_aa: CASSWGGRGWGNEQFF
d_call: -; j_call: TRBJ1-1; v_call: TRBV21-1; clone_size: few; cdr3_nt: TGTGCCAGCAGCAAAGCGGCCAATTTGGTGACTGAAGCTTTCTTT; cdr3_aa: CASSKAANLVTEAFF
d_call: TRBD1; j_call: TRBJ1-4; v_call: TRBV28; clone_size: once; cdr3_nt: TGTGCCAGCAGTCCCGGACAGGGGGCGCATCCGACGGTGGGACGGGAAAAACTGTTTTTT; cdr3_aa: CASSPGQGAHPTVGREKLFF
d_call: TRBD1; j_call: TRBJ2-7; v_call: TRBV7-8; clone_size: -; cdr3_nt: TGTGCCAGCAGCCCCCGACAGGGGGTGCCCTACGAGCAGTACTTC; cdr3_aa: CASSPRQGVPYEQYF
d_call: -; j_call: TRBJ2-7; v_call: TRBV6-6; clone_size: -; cdr3_nt: TGTGCCAGCAGTTACTCGTATAGGGGTCAACTCTACGAGCAGTACTTC; cdr3_aa: CASSYSYRGQLYEQYF
d_call: -; j_call: TRBJ2-7; v_call: TRBV19; clone_size: -; cdr3_nt: TGTGCCAGTAGTCCCCGGGATCGCTACGAGCAGTACTTC; cdr3_aa: CASSPRDRYEQYF
d_call: -; j_call: TRBJ1-1; v_call: TRBV6-5; clone_size: -; cdr3_nt: TGTGCCAGCAGCCGTCCGAACTCGAACACTGAAGCTTTCTTT; cdr3_aa: CASSRPNSNTEAFF
d_call: -; j_call: TRBJ1-4; v_call: TRBV28; clone_size: -; cdr3_nt: TGTGCCAGCAGTTTATTCGGGACAACTAATGAAAAACTGTTTTTT; cdr3_aa: CASSLFGTTNEKLFF
d_call: -; j_call: TRBJ1-3; v_call: TRBV30; clone_size: -; cdr3_nt: TGTGCCTTGACACCAACCTCTGGAAACACCATATATTTT; cdr3_aa: CALTPTSGNTIYF
d_call: -; j_call: TRBJ2-3; v_call: TRBV27; clone_size: few; cdr3_nt: TGTGCCAGCAGTTTATGGTGGGAGAAGTCAGATACGCAGTATTTT; cdr3_aa: CASSLWWEKSDTQYF
d_call: -; j_call: TRBJ2-7; v_call: TRBV27; clone_size: -; cdr3_nt: TGTGCCAGCAGTTTACGGCCGGGATACGAGCAGTACTTC; cdr3_aa: CASSLRPGYEQYF
d_call: -; j_call: TRBJ1-5; v_call: TRBV27; clone_size: few; cdr3_nt: TGTGCCAGTAGTCCCAGAGGAAATAACGCGCAGCCCCAGCATTTT; cdr3_aa: CASSPRGNNAQPQHF
d_call: TRBD1; j_call: TRBJ2-7; v_call: TRBV18; clone_size: -; cdr3_nt: TGTGCCAGCTCACCAAGGGGGACAGACAACGAGCAGTACTTC; cdr3_aa: CASSPRGTDNEQYF
d_call: -; j_call: TRBJ1-2; v_call: TRBV9; clone_size: -; cdr3_nt: TGTGCCAGCAGCGTAGCTGAAGGGGCGACCTATGGCTACACCTTC; cdr3_aa: CASSVAEGATYGYTF
d_call: TRBD2; j_call: TRBJ2-1; v_call: TRBV28; clone_size: -; cdr3_nt: TGTGCCAGCGCCCGACTAGCGGGACGCTACAATGAGCAGTTCTTC; cdr3_aa: CASARLAGRYNEQFF
d_call: -; j_call: TRBJ1-1; v_call: TRBV29-1; clone_size: -; cdr3_nt: TGCAGCGTTGATTCCAGGGGTGGGGACACTGAAGCTTTCTTT; cdr3_aa: CSVDSRGGDTEAFF
d_call: -; j_call: TRBJ1-5; v_call: TRBV7-5; clone_size: -; cdr3_nt: TGTGCCAGAAGCCCCTACCCTGACCGGGGGGTTTGTCCCCAGCATTTT; cdr3_aa: CARSPYPDRGVCPQHF
d_call: TRBD2; j_call: TRBJ2-3; v_call: TRBV18; clone_size: -; cdr3_nt: TGTGCCAGCTCACCCCCGGGACTAGCGGGAGTCGGGGGAGATACGCAGTATTTT; cdr3_aa: CASSPPGLAGVGGDTQYF
d_call: TRBD1; j_call: TRBJ2-5; v_call: TRBV28; clone_size: -; cdr3_nt: TGTGCCAGCAAAGCACGGGACAGGGGAAACCAAGAGACCCAGTACTTC; cdr3_aa: CASKARDRGNQETQYF
d_call: -; j_call: TRBJ1-4; v_call: TRBV28; clone_size: -; cdr3_nt: TGTGCCAGCAGTTCACCCTTAGAGGGTGAAAAACTGTTTTTT; cdr3_aa: CASSSPLEGEKLFF